The 3 T cell receptor beta chains given below trace back to one sample, sequenced in a study of blood T cell repertoires in COVID-19. TCRdb keeps only in-frame clones here, not all; method: immunoSEQ multiplex PCR. The sample includes about 140,000 clones, approximately 88% of them seen just once. Sequenced: peripheral blood. All receptors come from an older man with acute or convalescent COVID-19.

The table lists this clone with a few counts. The chain is built from TRBV6-5 and TRBJ1-1; D is unclear. This CDR3 has 13 amino acids. V lost 5 bases to trimming and J lost 4 bases, with 11 bases between them. Germline V gene sequence: CDR1 MNHEY, CDR2 SVGAGI. The chain's CDR3 is CASSHPTSTEAFF. DNA for the CDR3: TGTGCCAGCAGTCATCCGACAAGCACTGAAGCTTTCTTT.

The chain employs TRBV5-8 and TRBJ2-4, with 13 positions matching TRBD2. Losses at the gene ends were 1 base for V and 7 bases for J; bases not matched to a gene: 2. CDR1 is SGHTS, CDR2 YDEGEE, per germline. This CDR3 comprises 15 residues. The CDR3 coding sequence is TGTGCCAGCAGCTTGCCGACTAGCGGGAGGAACATTCAGTACTTC. Protein sequence: CASSLPTSGRNIQYF.

The chain combines TRBV23-1 with TRBJ1-2, with 7 bases fitting TRBD1. TRBV23-1 is designated an ORF whose function remains uncertain. The CDR3 runs 14 residues. V dropped 3 bases and J dropped 2; count of bases not matched to a gene: 3. CDR3 sequence (DNA): TGCGCCAGCAGTCACCCACAGGGGAACTATGGCTACACCTTC. Protein product: CASSHPQGNYGYTF.